The 32 T cell receptor beta chains below were found in one sample sequenced in a study of CD8 T cells in Susac syndrome. With random hexamers, roughly 0.45 to 1 ug RNA was reverse transcribed. Using its own MiXCR run on the immunoSEQ multiplex PCR reads, TCRdb lists one record per CDR3 protein. The table records approximately 230,000 distinct CDR3 sequences, over 85% of them present only once. Sequenced: CD4+ T cells from PBMCs. These receptors were obtained from a human donor with multiple sclerosis.

This chain uses TRBV29-1 with TRBJ2-2; TRBD1 agrees at 7 bases. CDR3 length: 14 amino acids. Germline V gives CDR1 SQVTM, CDR2 ANQGSEA. V shed 2 bases and J 4 bases; nucleotides not matched to a gene: 4. CDR3 in amino acids: CSVELGQITGELFF. Written as DNA, the CDR3 is TGCAGCGTTGAATTGGGACAGATCACCGGGGAGCTGTTTTTT.

This clonotype was counted once. This chain links TRBV18 with TRBJ2-2; D uncertain. Germline loops: CDR1 KGHSH, CDR2 LQKENI. This CDR3 contains 15 residues. The V and J ends lost 2 bases and 4 bases respectively, with 11 bases between them. CDR3 DNA sequence: TGTGCCAGCTCACCAACGGATTGGGGCACCGGGGAGCTGTTTTTT. The encoded protein is CASSPTDWGTGELFF.

The chain employs TRBV20-1 and TRBJ2-1; TRBD2 is a possible D gene (7 bases). Trimming left V 6 bases short and J 2 bases short, with 17 bases between. Per germline, CDR1 DFQATT and CDR2 SNEGSKA (reference sequence). This CDR3 is 15 amino acids long. In DNA form, the CDR3 reads TGCAGTGCGGGGGGGAGGGACAACCCCTACAATGAGCAGTTCTTC. Its translation is CSAGGRDNPYNEQFF.

The V call is TRBV15, the J call TRBJ2-5, with D unresolved. The CDR3 loop spans 11 amino acids. V was cut by 0 bases and J by 4 bases, with 0 bases left in between. Germline loops: CDR1 LNHNV, CDR2 YYDKDF (reference sequence). CDR3 sequence reads: CATSREETQYF. In DNA, the CDR3 is TGTGCCACCAGCAGAGAAGAGACCCAGTACTTC.

The chain is built from TRBV3-1 and TRBJ2-3; D possibly uses TRBD1 or TRBD2 (5 bases each). Germline CDR1 reads LGHDT; CDR2 reads YNNKEL (reference sequence). The V end was cut by 0 bases, the J end by 0 bases, with 10 bases between. CDR3 length equals 16 residues. The CDR3 here is CASSQDPGPSTDTQYF. CDR3 DNA: TGTGCCAGCAGCCAAGATCCGGGACCAAGCACAGATACGCAGTATTTT.

The chain employs TRBV2 and TRBJ2-5; D not certain. This CDR3 has 11 amino acids. Germline loops: CDR1 SNHLY, CDR2 FYNNEI. Trimming pared 5 bases from V and 5 bases from J, leaving 6 bases between. The CDR3 region has the DNA TGTGCCAGCAGTCCGGTGGAGACCCAGTACTTC. This sequence encodes CASSPVETQYF.

V usage is TRBV7-9 and J usage is TRBJ1-6, with TRBD1 matching 7 bases. The CDR3 has 14 amino acids. The germline gives CDR1 SEHNR, CDR2 FQNEAQ (reference sequence). J lost 8 bases, V lost 5 bases, and 6 bases had no gene match. The CDR3, as DNA: TGTGCCAGCAGCGCACAGGGGTATGATTCACCCCTCCACTTT. It encodes CASSAQGYDSPLHF. Filled out from reference TRBV7-9 and TRBJ1-6, the complete variable domain reads DTGVSQNPRHKITKRGQNVTFRCDPISEHNRLYWYRQTLGQGPEFLTYFQNEAQLEKSRLLSDRFSAERPKGSFSTLEIQRTEQGDSAMYLCASSAQGYDSPLHFGNGTRLTVT.

The chain carries TRBV12-3 or TRBV12-4 and TRBJ1-1; D remains ambiguous. This CDR3 is built from 14 residues. The ends were cut back, 6 bases at V and 0 bases at J, with 11 bases in the middle. CDR3 protein: CASRPGRMNTEAFF. The CDR3, as DNA: TGTGCCAGCAGACCGGGAAGAATGAACACTGAAGCTTTCTTT.

The chain links TRBV29-1 to TRBJ2-2; 10 bases line up with TRBD2. CDR1 is SQVTM and CDR2 is ANQGSEA in the germline V gene. V was clipped by 4 bases and J by 6 bases; unmatched bases: 5. CDR3 length: 14 residues. CDR3 region: CSVGASGSAGELFF. CDR3 coding DNA: TGCAGCGTTGGGGCTAGCGGGAGTGCCGGGGAGCTGTTTTTT.

The chain joins TRBV5-4 to TRBJ2-3; a possible D gene is TRBD2 (5 bases). The CDR3 totals 14 residues. Germline-derived CDR1 and CDR2 are SGHNT and YYREEE (reference sequence). Trimming left V 0 bases short and J 3 bases short, with 8 bases between. CDR3 residues: CASSLATGTDTQYF. The CDR3 DNA reads as TGTGCCAGCAGCTTGGCTACGGGGACAGATACGCAGTATTTT.

The chain uses TRBV4-2 and TRBJ1-4, with a possible D match to TRBD1 (5 bases). Germline CDR1 is LGHNA and CDR2 is YNFKEQ. This CDR3 has 14 residues. V was trimmed by 4 bases and J by 6 bases, leaving 12 bases between them. CDR3 DNA: TGTGCCAGCAGCCCGGGGGGGATGGATGAAAAACTGTTTTTT. Translation gives CASSPGGMDEKLFF.

This clonotype appeared once. The V call is TRBV3-1, the J call TRBJ2-4; D may match TRBD1 or TRBD2 (6 bases each). The V end lost 4 bases, the J end lost 0 bases, and 28 bases lay between the germline ends. The CDR3 runs 21 residues. CDR1 LGHDT and CDR2 YNNKEL come from the germline V gene (reference sequence). In nucleotides, the CDR3 is TGTGCCAGCAGCCCAAGAATCAGAGAGGGGGGATTACAGATAGCCAAAAACATTCAGTACTTC. Translated, it gives CASSPRIREGGLQIAKNIQYF.

This clonotype was picked up one time. V gene TRBV6-5 combines with J gene TRBJ2-7, with D perhaps TRBD2 (5 bases). Germline lookup yields CDR1 MNHEY and CDR2 SVGAGI. Trimming cost V 6 bases and J 12 bases, with 15 bases left between them. The CDR3 consists of 11 residues. CDR3 DNA: TGTGCCAGCAGCAACGGGGTCCGCGCGTACTTC. Its protein product is CASSNGVRAYF.

The chain carries TRBV7-9 and TRBJ1-2; 12 bases are shared with TRBD1. Germline values: CDR1 SEHNR, CDR2 FQNEAQ (reference sequence). The V gene end was trimmed by 5 bases and the J gene end by 5 bases; junction bases not matched to a gene: 3. The CDR3 has 14 residues. CDR3 coding DNA: TGTGCCAGCAGCAAGGGACAGGGGGCGTATGGCTACACCTTC. Protein sequence: CASSKGQGAYGYTF. The full variable domain, with the rest looked up from reference TRBV7-9 and TRBJ1-2, is DTGVSQNPRHKITKRGQNVTFRCDPISEHNRLYWYRQTLGQGPEFLTYFQNEAQLEKSRLLSDRFSAERPKGSFSTLEIQRTEQGDSAMYLCASSKGQGAYGYTFGSGTRLTVV.

The V call is TRBV7-8, the J call TRBJ2-5; no clear D gene. This CDR3 region has 13 residues. Germline loops: CDR1 SGHVS, CDR2 FQNEAQ. V was trimmed by 5 bases and J by 8 bases, leaving 15 bases between them. The CDR3 sequence: CASSPTPTGTQYF. For the CDR3, the DNA is TGTGCCAGCAGCCCGACCCCCACCGGAACCCAGTACTTC. Full variable domain (rest looked up from reference TRBV7-8 and TRBJ2-5): GAGVSQSPRYKVAKRGQDVALRCDPISGHVSLFWYQQALGQGPEFLTYFQNEAQLDKSGLPSDRFFAERPEGSVSTLKIQRTQQEDSAVYLCASSPTPTGTQYFGPGTRLLVL.

The genes are TRBV6-6 and TRBJ1-1; TRBD1 aligns across 10 bases. With V trimmed by 10 bases and J by 4 bases, 12 bases remained unmatched. This CDR3 has 15 amino acids. Germline V gene sequence: CDR1 MNHNY, CDR2 SVGAGI (reference sequence). The CDR3 bases are TGTGCCACGCAGGACAGGGGGTTAGCTGTCACTGAAGCTTTCTTT. This encodes CATQDRGLAVTEAFF.

J is TRBJ2-2 and V is TRBV6-6, with D tentatively TRBD2 (5 bases). Trimming took off 6 bases at V and 2 bases at J, with 7 bases between the two ends. This CDR3 spans 13 amino acids. The germline V gene encodes CDR1 MNHNY and CDR2 SVGAGI (reference sequence). The CDR3 region is CASSGLNTGELFF. In nucleotides, the CDR3 is TGTGCCAGCAGCGGACTCAACACCGGGGAGCTGTTTTTT.

V is TRBV7-9 and J is TRBJ2-2; TRBD1 is a possible D gene (5 bases). The germline V and J ends were trimmed by 0 bases and 0 bases, with 8 bases remaining between them. The germline gives CDR1 SEHNR, CDR2 FQNEAQ (reference sequence). The CDR3 covers 16 residues. The CDR3 DNA reads TGTGCCAGCAGCTTAGCGGTGACAGCGAACACCGGGGAGCTGTTTTTT. This gives the protein CASSLAVTANTGELFF. Full variable domain (rest looked up from reference TRBV7-9 and TRBJ2-2): DTGVSQNPRHKITKRGQNVTFRCDPISEHNRLYWYRQTLGQGPEFLTYFQNEAQLEKSRLLSDRFSAERPKGSFSTLEIQRTEQGDSAMYLCASSLAVTANTGELFFGEGSRLTVL.

The rearrangement links TRBV25-1 to TRBJ1-1; D unresolved. This CDR3 comprises 13 residues. The V gene lost 0 bases and the J gene lost 7 bases, with 9 bases spanning the gap. Germline CDR1 reads MGHDK; CDR2 reads SYGVNS. The CDR3 reads CASSEYGNREAFF. The CDR3, as DNA: TGTGCCAGCAGTGAATATGGGAATCGTGAAGCTTTCTTT.

The V gene is TRBV3-1, the J gene TRBJ2-3; 10 bases line up with TRBD2. Germline V gene data show CDR1 as LGHDT and CDR2 as YNNKEL (reference sequence). The CDR3 length is 17 residues. V shed 1 base and J 2 bases; nucleotides not matched to a gene: 6. CDR3 in DNA: TGTGCCAGCAGCCAAGCGGCTAGCGGGAGCCCCACAGATACGCAGTATTTT. It codes for CASSQAASGSPTDTQYF.

The V and J genes are TRBV20-1 and TRBJ2-5; a possible D gene is TRBD1 (6 bases). V shed 0 bases and J shed 1 base, with 12 bases lying between them. The CDR3 is made up of 15 amino acids. The germline V gene encodes CDR1 DFQATT and CDR2 SNEGSKA (reference sequence). The CDR3: CSARDARGAQETQYF. The CDR3 DNA reads as TGCAGTGCTAGAGATGCCAGGGGCGCCCAAGAGACCCAGTACTTC.

This chain connects TRBV27 to TRBJ1-5; D remains ambiguous. Germline V gives CDR1 MNHEY, CDR2 SMNVEV (reference sequence). V lost 5 bases and J 6 bases, leaving 17 bases between the germline ends. CDR3 size: 15 residues. CDR3 amino acids: CASSTHEGLAQPQHF. CDR3 coding DNA: TGTGCCAGCAGTACCCACGAAGGCCTGGCTCAGCCCCAGCATTTT.

This chain joins TRBV25-1 and TRBJ2-5, with D possibly matching TRBD2 (6 bases). The CDR3 is made up of 16 amino acids. V was clipped by 3 bases and J by 0 bases, with 14 bases between them. Germline CDR1 reads MGHDK; CDR2 reads SYGVNS. The CDR3 region is CASSEGLGRYQETQYF. For the CDR3, the DNA is TGTGCCAGCAGTGAGGGACTCGGCAGGTACCAAGAGACCCAGTACTTC. Supplemented by reference TRBV25-1 and TRBJ2-5, the full variable domain reads EADIYQTPRYLVIGTGKKITLECSQTMGHDKMYWYQQDPGMELHLIHYSYGVNSTEKGDLSSESTVSRIRTEHFPLTLESARPSHTSQYLCASSEGLGRYQETQYFGPGTRLLVL.

The rearrangement links TRBV29-1 to TRBJ1-1; tentative D call: TRBD1 (6 bases). The CDR3 spans 11 residues. From germline, CDR1 is SQVTM and CDR2 ANQGSEA. V was pared by 6 bases and J by 6 bases, with 11 bases between. For the CDR3, the DNA is TGCAGCGTCGTACAGGGCGCTGAAGCTTTCTTT. Protein: CSVVQGAEAFF.

This rearrangement joins TRBV6-1 to TRBJ2-7, with 7 bases aligning to TRBD2. The germline V gene has CDR1 MNHNS and CDR2 SASEGT. The CDR3 sequence is 14 residues long. After removal of 6 bases from V and 4 bases from J, the junction contained 9 bases not matched to a gene. The CDR3 protein is CASSPTGGPYEQYV. The CDR3 DNA follows: TGTGCCAGCAGCCCGACGGGGGGACCATACGAGCAGTACGTC.

This sequence joins TRBV2 and TRBJ2-7; D perhaps matches TRBD1 (6 bases). Per the germline V gene, CDR1 is SNHLY and CDR2 is FYNNEI. The CDR3 loop spans 16 amino acids. V lost 7 bases and J lost 0, with 19 bases in between. CDR3 in amino acids: CASTAFAGTRSYEQYF. The CDR3 region has the DNA TGTGCCAGCACCGCCTTCGCCGGGACACGCTCCTACGAGCAGTACTTC.

The CDR3 DNA reads TGTGCCAGCTCACCTGGGACAGGTCAACAAGAGACCCAGTACTTC. Protein: CASSPGTGQQETQYF. The chain links TRBV18 to TRBJ2-5; 8 bases are shared with TRBD1. This CDR3 region has 15 residues. Germline V gives CDR1 KGHSH, CDR2 LQKENI. V trimming: 3 bases; J trimming: 2 bases; junction bases outside the gene matches: 5.

CDR3 bases: TGTGCCAGCAGCACCCAGCCCCACACTGAAGCTTTCTTT. Translation: CASSTQPHTEAFF. V and J are TRBV7-9 and TRBJ1-1; D is ambiguous. V was trimmed by 5 bases and J by 3 bases, leaving 10 bases between them. CDR3 length: 13 amino acids. Per germline, CDR1 SEHNR and CDR2 FQNEAQ (reference sequence).

The V gene is TRBV7-9, the J gene TRBJ2-1; 9 nucleotides agree with TRBD1. The CDR3 covers 16 residues. Germline lookup yields CDR1 SEHNR and CDR2 FQNEAQ (reference sequence). Germline trimming cut 4 bases from V and 5 bases from J; bases unmatched to any gene: 9. CDR3 in amino acids: CASSSIRDRVHNEQFF. The CDR3 bases are TGTGCCAGCAGCTCAATCCGGGACAGGGTACACAATGAGCAGTTCTTC.

The chain recombines TRBV20-1 with TRBJ1-1, with 7 nucleotides matching TRBD1. CDR1 is DFQATT, CDR2 SNEGSKA, per germline (reference sequence). Germline trimming cut 8 bases from V and 8 bases from J; bases unmatched to any gene: 14. The CDR3 sequence is 13 residues long. CDR3 in amino acids: CSPPGQKRLEAFF. CDR3 nucleotides: TGCAGTCCACCGGGACAGAAGAGACTGGAAGCTTTCTTT.

This chain uses TRBV20-1 with TRBJ1-5; 7 nucleotides line up with TRBD1. Germline CDR1 DFQATT, CDR2 SNEGSKA (reference sequence). V trimming: 5 bases; J trimming: 3 bases; junction bases outside the gene matches: 4. The CDR3 has 13 residues. CDR3 in amino acids: CSALGTVNQPQHF. CDR3 DNA sequence: TGCAGTGCTTTGGGGACAGTCAATCAGCCCCAGCATTTT.

The chain uses TRBV7-3 and TRBJ1-1, with a tentative D call TRBD1 (5 bases). The CDR3 has 13 amino acids. CDR1 SGHTA and CDR2 FQGTGA come from the germline V gene. The V and J ends lost 4 bases and 1 base respectively, with 7 bases between them. CDR3 nucleotides: TGTGCCAGCAGCTCTGACAGGAACACTGAAGCTTTCTTT. Its protein is CASSSDRNTEAFF.